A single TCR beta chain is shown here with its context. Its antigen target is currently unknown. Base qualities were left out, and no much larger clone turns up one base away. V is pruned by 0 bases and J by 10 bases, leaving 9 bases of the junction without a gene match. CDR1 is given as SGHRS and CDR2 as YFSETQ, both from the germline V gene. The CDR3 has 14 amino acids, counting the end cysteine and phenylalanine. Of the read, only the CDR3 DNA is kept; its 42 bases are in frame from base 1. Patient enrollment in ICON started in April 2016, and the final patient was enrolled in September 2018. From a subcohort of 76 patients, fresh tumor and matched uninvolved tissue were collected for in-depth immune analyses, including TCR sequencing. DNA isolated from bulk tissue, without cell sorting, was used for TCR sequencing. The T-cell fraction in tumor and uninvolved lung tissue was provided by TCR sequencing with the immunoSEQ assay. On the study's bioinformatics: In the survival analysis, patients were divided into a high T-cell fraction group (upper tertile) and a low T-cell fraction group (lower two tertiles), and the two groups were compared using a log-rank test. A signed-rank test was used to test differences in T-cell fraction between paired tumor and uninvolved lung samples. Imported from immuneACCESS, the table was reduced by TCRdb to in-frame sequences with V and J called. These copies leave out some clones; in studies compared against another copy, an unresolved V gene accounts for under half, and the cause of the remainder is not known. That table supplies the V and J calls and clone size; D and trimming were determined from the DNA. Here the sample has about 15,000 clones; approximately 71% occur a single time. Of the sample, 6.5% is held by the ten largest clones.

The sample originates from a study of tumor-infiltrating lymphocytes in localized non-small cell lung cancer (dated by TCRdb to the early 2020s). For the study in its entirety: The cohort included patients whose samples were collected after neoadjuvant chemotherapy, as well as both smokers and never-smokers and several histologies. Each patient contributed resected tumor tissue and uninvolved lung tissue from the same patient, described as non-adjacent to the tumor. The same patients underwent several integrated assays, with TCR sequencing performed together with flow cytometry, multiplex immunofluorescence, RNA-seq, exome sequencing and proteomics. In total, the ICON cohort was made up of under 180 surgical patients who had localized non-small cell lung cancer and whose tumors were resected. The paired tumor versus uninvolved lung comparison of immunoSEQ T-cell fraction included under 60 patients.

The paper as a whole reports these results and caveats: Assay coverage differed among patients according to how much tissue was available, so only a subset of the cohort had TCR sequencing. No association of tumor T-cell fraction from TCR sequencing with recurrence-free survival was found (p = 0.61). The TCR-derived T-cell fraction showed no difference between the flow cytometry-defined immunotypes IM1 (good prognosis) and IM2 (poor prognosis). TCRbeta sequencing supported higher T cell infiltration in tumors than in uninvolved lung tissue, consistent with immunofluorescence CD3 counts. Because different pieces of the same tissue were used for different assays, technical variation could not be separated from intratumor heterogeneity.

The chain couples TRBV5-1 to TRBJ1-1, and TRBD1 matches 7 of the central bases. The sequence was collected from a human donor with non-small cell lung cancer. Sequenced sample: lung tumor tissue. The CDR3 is CASSLGLGTVTAFF. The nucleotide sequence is TGCGCCAGCAGCTTGGGCTTGGGGACAGTAACAGCTTTCTTT.